The 29 T cell receptor beta chains reported below all come from one sample, sequenced in a study of shared clonotypes between healthy human individuals. Data came from immunoSEQ multiplex PCR; TCRdb stores just in-frame clones and leaves some out. The table includes around 1 million clones, approximately 76% detected once. Sequences were obtained from memory CD4+ T cells sorted from blood. Specified subset: CD45RA-negative fraction. The receptors derive from a man between 18 and 29 years old in good health.

CDR3: CASSPSLAGSGNEQFF. The CDR3 DNA reads TGTGCCAGCAGTCCATCCCTAGCGGGGAGTGGAAATGAGCAGTTCTTC. V usage is TRBV2 and J usage is TRBJ2-1; 9 bases are shared with TRBD2. With V trimmed by 5 bases and J by 7 bases, 12 bases remained unmatched. Germline CDR1 and CDR2: SNHLY and FYNNEI. This CDR3 region has 16 residues.

The chain joins TRBV7-3 to TRBJ1-4; D remains unclear. The V end lost 3 bases, the J end lost 5 bases, and 7 bases lay between the germline ends. In germline, CDR1 is SGHTA, CDR2 FQGTGA. This CDR3 is built from 13 residues. In nucleotides, the CDR3 is TGTGCCAGCAGCTTGACGAGGAATGAAAAACTGTTTTTT. Its protein product is CASSLTRNEKLFF.

Regarding this clone: Within the sample, other DNA sequences also encode this same CDR3. The rearrangement joins TRBV5-1 to TRBJ2-3; TRBD2 matches 8 bases. J gave up 3 bases and V 4 bases, and 4 bases lay outside the gene matches. The CDR3 has 14 residues. Germline assignment: CDR1 SGHRS and CDR2 YFSETQ. The CDR3, as DNA: TGCGCCAGCAGCAGAAGCGGGGGTACAGATACGCAGTATTTT. This sequence encodes CASSRSGGTDTQYF.

The chain employs TRBV28 and TRBJ1-6; 10 bases agree with TRBD1. Unmatched junction bases numbered 7, after V lost 7 bases and J lost 10 bases. Germline values: CDR1 MDHEN, CDR2 SYDVKM. The CDR3 is 14 amino acids. Here the CDR3 reads CASNPGQGYSPLHF. The DNA for the CDR3 is TGTGCCAGCAACCCGGGACAGGGGTACTCACCCCTCCACTTT.

V usage is TRBV7-8 and J usage is TRBJ1-2, with a possible D match to TRBD1 (5 bases). The CDR3 is made up of 17 amino acids. V lost 3 bases and J lost 4, with 21 bases in between. Germline loops: CDR1 SGHVS, CDR2 FQNEAQ. CDR3 residues: CASSLPPRDLGLYGYTF. DNA for the CDR3: TGTGCCAGCAGCTTGCCCCCCCGGGACCTCGGACTCTATGGCTACACCTTC.

The chain is built from TRBV2 and TRBJ1-1; D is uncertain. Trimming pared 1 base from V and 4 bases from J, leaving 10 bases between. Germline V CDR1 and CDR2: SNHLY, FYNNEI. The CDR3 is 14 residues long. The CDR3 here is CASSEGPRGTEAFF. Here the CDR3 DNA reads TGTGCCAGCAGTGAAGGGCCCCGGGGCACTGAAGCTTTCTTT.

The chain combines TRBV28 with TRBJ2-1; 7 positions agree with TRBD1. From germline, CDR1 is MDHEN and CDR2 SYDVKM. With V trimmed by 6 bases and J by 3 bases, 8 bases remained unmatched. The CDR3 spans 15 residues. CDR3 in DNA: TGTGCCAGCAGCCTCGACAGGGCATACTACAATGAGCAGTTCTTC. Its translation is CASSLDRAYYNEQFF.

This chain links TRBV6-1 with TRBJ2-1; possible D gene TRBD1, 6 bases. CDR3 length equals 14 residues. Between the trimmed V and J ends, which lost 7 bases and 1 base, there was a span of 11 bases. The germline V gene has CDR1 MNHNS and CDR2 SASEGT. CDR3: CASKGGLSYNEQFF. The DNA for the CDR3 is TGTGCCAGCAAAGGGGGTTTATCCTACAATGAGCAGTTCTTC.

The chain is built from TRBV27 and TRBJ1-6; D is possibly TRBD1 (5 bases). The CDR3 consists of 15 residues. Trimming cost V 2 bases and J 10 bases, with 15 bases left between them. Germline CDR1 is MNHEY and CDR2 is SMNVEV (reference sequence). The CDR3, as DNA: TGTGCCAGCAGTTTACGGGGCAGACTTGAGTCACCCCTCCACTTT. Protein product: CASSLRGRLESPLHF.

The chain carries TRBV10-2 and TRBJ2-1; D might be TRBD1 (5 bases). The germline V gene encodes CDR1 WSHSY and CDR2 SAAADI. The CDR3 extends over 12 amino acids. V gave up 10 bases and J gave up 4 bases, with 11 bases separating them. The CDR3 nucleotides read TGCGCCACCAGCCACAGGTACAATGAGCAGTTCTTC. It encodes CATSHRYNEQFF.

V usage is TRBV7-2 and J usage is TRBJ2-7; D gene ambiguous. CDR1 and CDR2 from the germline V gene are SGHTA and FQGNSA. The V and J ends lost 5 bases and 0 bases respectively, with 14 bases between them. CDR3 length: 15 amino acids. Here the CDR3 reads CASSQGSFSSYEQYF. The CDR3, as DNA: TGTGCCAGCAGCCAAGGGTCCTTTAGCTCCTACGAGCAGTACTTC.

The chain combines TRBV5-8 with TRBJ2-2; 7 bases are shared with TRBD1. This CDR3 has 16 residues. Germline V gives CDR1 SGHTS, CDR2 YDEGEE. With 4 bases clipped from V and 1 base from J, the junction kept 7 bases outside the gene matches. The CDR3 coding sequence is TGTGCCAGCAGCGAGGACGGGACAGTGAACACCGGGGAGCTGTTTTTT. It encodes CASSEDGTVNTGELFF.

The rearrangement uses TRBV6-1 and TRBJ1-2, with 8 nucleotides matching TRBD1. The germline V gene encodes CDR1 MNHNS and CDR2 SASEGT. The CDR3 extends over 13 amino acids. The junction had 5 bases not matched to a gene; V was cut back by 4 bases and J by 7 bases. DNA for the CDR3: TGTGCCAGCAGTGCCCAGGGGGCGCTTGGCTACACCTTC. As protein: CASSAQGALGYTF.

The chain joins TRBV28 to TRBJ1-1, with D possibly TRBD1 on 6 matching bases. V shed 5 bases and J shed 4 bases, with 11 bases lying between them. Germline values: CDR1 MDHEN, CDR2 SYDVKM. CDR3 length: 13 residues. CDR3 nucleotide sequence: TGTGCCAGCAGTCTCAGGGGTACCACTGAAGCTTTCTTT. Its translation: CASSLRGTTEAFF.

The chain is built from TRBV4-1 and TRBJ1-4, with D unresolved. The CDR3 runs 14 residues. From germline, CDR1 is MGHRA and CDR2 YSYEKL. The ends were cut back, 6 bases at V and 1 base at J, with 9 bases in the middle. The CDR3 DNA reads TGCGCCAGCAGTCCCCCCGGAACTAATGAAAAACTGTTTTTT. This encodes CASSPPGTNEKLFF.

This chain uses TRBV6-1 with TRBJ2-1; perhaps TRBD1 as D (5 bases). The V and J ends lost 3 bases and 3 bases respectively, with 12 bases between them. The CDR3 totals 15 residues. The germline V gene encodes CDR1 MNHNS and CDR2 SASEGT. CDR3 DNA sequence: TGTGCCAGCAGTGACAGGGATCTCCTCTACAATGAGCAGTTCTTC. Its translation: CASSDRDLLYNEQFF.

The DNA of the CDR3 is TGTGCCAGCAGCGTAGCTTTGGTAGCGGGGGAAAATGAGCAGTTCTTC. Encoded protein: CASSVALVAGENEQFF. V gene TRBV9 combines with J gene TRBJ2-1, with 9 positions matching TRBD2. J lost 7 bases, V lost 0 bases, and 8 bases had no gene match. The CDR3 spans 16 residues. Per germline, CDR1 SGDLS and CDR2 YYNGEE.

This clone was seen a handful of times. The V and J genes are TRBV11-2 and TRBJ2-1, with a possible D match to TRBD1 (5 bases). The V end was cut by 5 bases, the J end by 9 bases, with 23 bases between. This CDR3 has 16 amino acids. Germline V gene lookup returns CDR1 SGHAT and CDR2 FQNNGV. The CDR3 region has the DNA TGTGCCAGCAGCGGTAGTAGGGGCGGCACAGAAAGTGAGCAGTTCTTC. It translates to CASSGSRGGTESEQFF.

This clone has only a few counts. The rearrangement joins TRBV18 to TRBJ1-6; 9 bases are shared with TRBD1. The CDR3 is 14 amino acids. V shed 3 bases and J 10 bases; nucleotides not matched to a gene: 4. The germline CDR1 and CDR2 sequences are KGHSH and LQKENI. CDR3: CASSPTGGSSPLHF. CDR3 bases: TGTGCCAGCTCACCGACAGGGGGGAGCTCACCCCTCCACTTT.

This chain connects TRBV11-2 to TRBJ2-5, with D perhaps matching TRBD1 or TRBD2 (5 bases each). The germline gives CDR1 SGHAT, CDR2 FQNNGV. The CDR3 contains 13 residues. The V end was cut by 4 bases, the J end by 4 bases, with 10 bases between. DNA of the CDR3: TGTGCCAGCAGCTCCGGGACGGTAGAGACCCAGTACTTC. Encoded protein: CASSSGTVETQYF.

This chain joins TRBV6-6 and TRBJ1-4; TRBD1 matches at 9 bases. J gave up 8 bases and V 8 bases, and 6 bases lay outside the gene matches. The CDR3 consists of 13 residues. Germline V lookup: CDR1 MNHNY, CDR2 SVGAGI (reference sequence). The DNA for the CDR3 is TGTGCCAGCGCGGGACAGGGACTCGAAAAACTGTTTTTT. Encoded protein: CASAGQGLEKLFF.

This clone was seen a handful of times. This sequence may be a read error, since a much larger clone differs from it by one base. The same CDR3 also results from other DNA sequences found in this sample. V is TRBV7-9 and J is TRBJ1-1; tentative D call: TRBD1 (5 bases). This CDR3 is built from 13 residues. The germline CDR1 and CDR2 sequences are SEHNR and FQNEAQ (reference sequence). V was clipped by 5 bases and J by 0 bases, with 7 bases between them. The CDR3 reads CASSLDMNTEAFF. The CDR3 coding sequence is TGTGCCAGCAGCCTGGACATGAACACTGAAGCTTTCTTT.

This clone has only a few counts. The gene calls are TRBV7-6 and TRBJ1-2; possibly TRBD1 for D (5 bases). CDR1 is SGHVS, CDR2 FNYEAQ, per germline. This CDR3 contains 16 residues. The ends were cut back, 4 bases at V and 7 bases at J, with 22 bases in the middle. Here the CDR3 reads CASSSRDSGVAGGYTF. Written as DNA, the CDR3 is TGTGCCAGCAGCTCACGGGACTCCGGGGTCGCTGGTGGCTACACCTTC.

The chain joins TRBV11-2 to TRBJ2-5, with D possibly being TRBD1 (5 bases). The CDR3 covers 14 residues. Germline values: CDR1 SGHAT, CDR2 FQNNGV. Trimming removed 5 bases from V and 3 bases from J, with 13 bases in between. As DNA, the CDR3 is TGTGCCAGCAGCCCCGTAGCAGGGAAAGAGACCCAGTACTTC. This codes for CASSPVAGKETQYF.

The chain couples TRBV2 to TRBJ1-5, with D tentatively TRBD1 (5 bases). This CDR3 is built from 14 residues. Deletions cut 3 bases from V and 4 bases from J, with 10 bases between. CDR1 and CDR2 from the germline V gene are SNHLY and FYNNEI. The CDR3 loop is CASSEVRGNQPQHF. The DNA for the CDR3 is TGTGCCAGCAGTGAGGTCCGGGGGAATCAGCCCCAGCATTTT. The whole variable domain, remainder taken from reference TRBV2 and TRBJ1-5, is EPEVTQTPSHQVTQMGQEVILRCVPISNHLYFYWYRQILGQKVEFLVSFYNNEISEKSEIFDDQFSVERPDGSNFTLKIRSTKLEDSAMYFCASSEVRGNQPQHFGDGTRLSIL.

The chain joins TRBV27 to TRBJ1-4, with a possible D match to TRBD1 (5 bases). The CDR3 has 14 amino acids. With 6 bases removed from V and 8 bases from J, the gap between germline ends came to 16 bases. CDR1 is MNHEY and CDR2 is SMNVEV in the germline V gene (reference sequence). The DNA of the CDR3 is TGTGCCAGCAGGTGGGACGCCCGCCCCGAAAAACTGTTTTTT. Translated, it gives CASRWDARPEKLFF.

This clone was observed a handful of times. This same CDR3 is encoded by further DNA sequences in the sample. The chain couples TRBV30 to TRBJ2-7; possibly TRBD1 for D (5 bases). The CDR3 sequence is 12 residues long. The germline V and J ends were trimmed by 2 bases and 4 bases, with 9 bases remaining between them. Per the germline V gene, CDR1 is GTSNPN and CDR2 is SVGIG (reference sequence). CDR3 loop: CAWSQGAYEQYF. The CDR3 DNA reads TGTGCCTGGAGTCAAGGGGCGTACGAGCAGTACTTC.

This clone was observed a handful of times. CDR3 sequence (DNA): TGTGCCAGCTCACCATGGGAAGGGAACACTGAAGCTTTCTTT. Protein product: CASSPWEGNTEAFF. The chain employs TRBV18 and TRBJ1-1; the D is unclear. This CDR3 has 14 amino acids. Trimming removed 2 bases from V and 1 base from J, with 8 bases in between. The germline V gene has CDR1 KGHSH and CDR2 LQKENI.

The chain joins TRBV7-2 to TRBJ2-7; 9 bases fit TRBD2. This CDR3 spans 14 amino acids. J gave up 2 bases and V 5 bases, and 4 bases lay outside the gene matches. CDR1 and CDR2 (germline): SGHTA, FQGNSA. The CDR3 protein is CASSMTSGAYEQYF. CDR3 nucleotides: TGTGCCAGCAGCATGACTAGCGGAGCCTACGAGCAGTACTTC.